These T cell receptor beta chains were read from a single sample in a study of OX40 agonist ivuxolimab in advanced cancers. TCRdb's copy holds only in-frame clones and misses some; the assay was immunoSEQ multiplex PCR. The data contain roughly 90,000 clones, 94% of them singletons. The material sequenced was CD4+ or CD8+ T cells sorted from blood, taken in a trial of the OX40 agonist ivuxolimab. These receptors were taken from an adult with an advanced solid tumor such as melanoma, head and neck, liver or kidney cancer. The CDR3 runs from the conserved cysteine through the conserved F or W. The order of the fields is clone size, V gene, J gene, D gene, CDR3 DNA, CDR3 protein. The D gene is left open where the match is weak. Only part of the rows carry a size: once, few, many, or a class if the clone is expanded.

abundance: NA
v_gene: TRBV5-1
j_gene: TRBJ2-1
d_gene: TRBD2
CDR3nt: TGCGCCAGCAGCTTAGCCCGGACTAGCGGGGGAAATGAGCAGTTCTTC
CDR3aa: CASSLARTSGGNEQFF

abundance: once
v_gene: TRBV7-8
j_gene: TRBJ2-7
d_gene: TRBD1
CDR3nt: TGTGCCAGCAGCGCGCGACCGGGACAGGGCTCCTACGAGCAGTACTTC
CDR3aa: CASSARPGQGSYEQYF

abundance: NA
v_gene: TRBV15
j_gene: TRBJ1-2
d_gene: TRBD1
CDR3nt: TGTGCCACCAGCGGCCGGGACAGGGGGCTTCTCAGTGGCTACACCTTC
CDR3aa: CATSGRDRGLLSGYTF

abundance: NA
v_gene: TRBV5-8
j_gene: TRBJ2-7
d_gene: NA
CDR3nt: TGTGCCAGCAGCTTATTACAGGGAGTCGCGGGTGAGCAGTACTTC
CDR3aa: CASSLLQGVAGEQYF

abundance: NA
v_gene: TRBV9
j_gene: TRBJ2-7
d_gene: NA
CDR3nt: TGTGCCAGCAGCGTGGGTCCCACCTACGAGCAGTACTTC
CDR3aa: CASSVGPTYEQYF

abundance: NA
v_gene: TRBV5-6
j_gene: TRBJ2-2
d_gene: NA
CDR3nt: TGTGCCAGCAGCTTTCGACAGTCTGCCTACTCCGGGGAGCTGTTTTTT
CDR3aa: CASSFRQSAYSGELFF

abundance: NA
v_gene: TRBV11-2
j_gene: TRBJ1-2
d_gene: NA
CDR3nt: TGTGCCAGCAGCCCCAGTCCAGGGGCGACTAACTATGGCTACACCTTC
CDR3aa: CASSPSPGATNYGYTF

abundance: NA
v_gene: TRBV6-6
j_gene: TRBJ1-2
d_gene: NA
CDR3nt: TGTGCCAGCACCAGCTTATCAGCGGGACTCGATGGCTACACCTTC
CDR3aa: CASTSLSAGLDGYTF

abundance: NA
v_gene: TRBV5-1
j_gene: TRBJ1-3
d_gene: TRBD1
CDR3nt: TGCGCCAGCAGCAGTCGACAGGGGGCGTATGGAAACACCATATATTTT
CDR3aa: CASSSRQGAYGNTIYF

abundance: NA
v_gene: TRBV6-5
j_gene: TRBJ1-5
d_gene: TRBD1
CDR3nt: TGTGCCAGCAGTCCGACAGGGCCAGGACAGCCCCAGCATTTT
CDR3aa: CASSPTGPGQPQHF

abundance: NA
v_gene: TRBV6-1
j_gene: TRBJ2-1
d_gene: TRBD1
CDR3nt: TGTGCCATCCCCGGGACAGGGCCAAATGAGCAGTTCTTC
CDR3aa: CAIPGTGPNEQFF

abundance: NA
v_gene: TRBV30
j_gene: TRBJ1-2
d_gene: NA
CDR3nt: TGTGCCTGGAGCCCGGGACACCTGAACTATGGCTACACCTTC
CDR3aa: CAWSPGHLNYGYTF

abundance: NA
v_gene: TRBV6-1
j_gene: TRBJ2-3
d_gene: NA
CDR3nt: TGTGCCAGCAGTTGGTCAGGGGTCCTCACAGATACGCAGTATTTT
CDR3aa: CASSWSGVLTDTQYF

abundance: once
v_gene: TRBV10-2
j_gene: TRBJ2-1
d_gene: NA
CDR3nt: TGCGCCAGCAGTGAGCCCTCTAGCGTTTCCTACAATGAGCAGTTCTTC
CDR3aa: CASSEPSSVSYNEQFF

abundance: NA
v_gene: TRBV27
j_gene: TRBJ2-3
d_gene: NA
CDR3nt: TGTGCCAGCAGTTTCCAGTTTAGCACAGATACGCAGTATTTT
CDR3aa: CASSFQFSTDTQYF

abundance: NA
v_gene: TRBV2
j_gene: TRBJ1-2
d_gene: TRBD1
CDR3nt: TGTGCCAGCAGTCCGGGACAGGGGGACTATGGCTACACCTTC
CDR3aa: CASSPGQGDYGYTF

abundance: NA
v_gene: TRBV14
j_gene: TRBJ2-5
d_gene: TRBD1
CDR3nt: TGTGCCAGCAGGCGGACAGGAGAACAAGAGACCCAGTACTTC
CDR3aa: CASRRTGEQETQYF

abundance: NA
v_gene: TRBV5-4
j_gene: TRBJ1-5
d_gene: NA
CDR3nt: TGTGCCAGCAGCCAAGTGGGAAATAGCAATCAGCCCCAGCATTTT
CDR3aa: CASSQVGNSNQPQHF